The 10 T cell receptor beta chains in this list originate from one sample, sequenced in a study of human T cells and chemical hapten exposure. The sample's time point: patch test 1, 2 weeks after DPC sensitization. Regarding treatment: therapeutic diphenylcyclopropenone sensitization with weekly scalp DPC. TCRdb re-called the RACE reads through MiXCR, storing one row per CDR3 protein. This sample has tens of thousands of distinct CDR3 sequences, with around a third found just once. Sequenced material: whole blood, taken in connection with sensitization to the hapten diphenylcyclopropenone (DPC). The receptors stem from a man aged 40-49 years with alopecia areata. Some clones in this sample may be carry-over from other donors' samples.

The V and J genes are TRBV28 and TRBJ2-7; 11 nucleotides align to TRBD2. CDR3 length: 16 amino acids. In germline, CDR1 is MDHEN, CDR2 SYDVKM. With 5 bases clipped from V and 5 bases from J, the junction kept 11 bases outside the gene matches. The DNA for the CDR3 is TGTGCCAGCAGTCCCCATAGCGGGAGGGCCTTCCACGAGCAGTACTTC. Translating it yields CASSPHSGRAFHEQYF.

The gene calls are TRBV20-1 and TRBJ1-1; D is unclear. The V gene lost 0 bases and the J gene lost 0 bases, with 11 bases spanning the gap. The CDR3 is 15 residues long. CDR1 DFQATT and CDR2 SNEGSKA come from the germline V gene (reference sequence). The CDR3 DNA reads TGCAGTGCTAGAGAAGGAAACATGATGAACACTGAAGCTTTCTTT. This gives the protein CSAREGNMMNTEAFF.

The J gene is TRBJ2-1, the V gene TRBV14; 11 bases line up with TRBD2. The CDR3 runs 23 residues. Germline assignment: CDR1 SGHDN and CDR2 FVKESK. Losses at the gene ends were 2 bases for V and 0 bases for J; bases not matched to a gene: 21. The CDR3 sequence: CASSQLKRAPSGRSGSSYNEQFF. The CDR3 DNA sequence: TGTGCCAGCAGCCAACTAAAGAGGGCCCCTAGCGGGAGGTCTGGGAGCTCCTACAATGAGCAGTTCTTC.

This rearrangement joins TRBV19 to TRBJ1-4; D is perhaps TRBD1 (5 bases). The CDR3 runs 14 residues. Germline V gives CDR1 LNHDA, CDR2 SQIVND (reference sequence). V dropped 9 bases and J dropped 5 bases, with 16 bases sitting between them. CDR3 bases: TGTGCCAGCTCCGGACGGGGGACGAATGAAAAACTGTTTTTT. As protein: CASSGRGTNEKLFF.

This clonotype was found a few times. The genes are TRBV28 and TRBJ2-7; 7 bases match TRBD2. The germline V gene has CDR1 MDHEN and CDR2 SYDVKM. This CDR3 contains 14 residues. The V and J ends lost 9 bases and 5 bases, in that order; junction bases with no gene match: 13. The CDR3 region is CASTSGAGKNEQYF. Here the CDR3 DNA reads TGTGCCAGTACCTCCGGAGCGGGAAAAAACGAGCAGTACTTC.

This clonotype has only a few counts. The genes are TRBV10-3 and TRBJ2-1, with 10 nucleotides matching TRBD2. Losses at the gene ends were 7 bases for V and 4 bases for J; bases not matched to a gene: 7. The germline CDR1 and CDR2 sequences are ENHRY and SYGVKD. The CDR3 consists of 15 residues. The CDR3 here is CAIKNLAGAYNEQFF. In nucleotides, the CDR3 is TGTGCCATCAAGAACCTAGCGGGAGCGTACAATGAGCAGTTCTTC.

This clonotype has only a few counts. The chain couples TRBV10-2 to TRBJ1-1; D is ambiguous. V was shortened by 7 bases and J by 0 bases, with 9 bases between the two germline ends. Looked up from germline, CDR1 is WSHSY and CDR2 is SAAADI. The CDR3 is 13 residues long. This CDR3 is CASNGNMNTEAFF. As DNA, the CDR3 is TGCGCCAGCAACGGGAACATGAACACTGAAGCTTTCTTT.

The chain employs TRBV12-3 or TRBV12-4 and TRBJ1-1; D possibly corresponds to TRBD1 (6 bases). The length of the CDR3 is 13 residues. V lost 5 bases to trimming and J lost 5 bases, with 12 bases between them. CDR3 nucleotides: TGTGCCAGCAGTCTCAGGGGAGAGACTGAAGCTTTCTTT. This codes for CASSLRGETEAFF.

The rearrangement uses TRBV21-1 and TRBJ2-5; TRBD1 is the table's D call, not checked against the DNA. TRBV21-1 is a pseudogene. The CDR3 covers 13 residues. CDR3 protein: CASTEDSQETQYF. In DNA form, the CDR3 reads TGTGCCAGCACCGAGGACAGTCAAGAGACCCAGTACTTC.

The genes are TRBV7-2 and TRBJ1-1; D possibly corresponds to TRBD1 (6 bases). CDR1 SGHTA and CDR2 FQGNSA come from the germline V gene. The CDR3 runs 15 residues. V was trimmed by 1 base and J by 5 bases, leaving 14 bases between them. The CDR3 region has the DNA TGTGCCAGCAGCTTAGAGGGCAGGGGAGGTACTGAAGCTTTCTTT. Its translation is CASSLEGRGGTEAFF.